This T cell receptor (beta chain) was identified during a study of blood T cell repertoires in COVID-19. Study in general: Whether acute or convalescent, the COVID-19 samples came from the United States, Italy and Spain.

Original methodology: Nucleated cell counts were estimated from reference gene primer amplification. Data came from immunoSEQ multiplex PCR; TCRdb stores just in-frame clones and leaves some out. The DNA gave D and trimming, while V, J and clone size come from that table. This table has 350,000 to 450,000 clones, about 85% appearing once. Germline lookup yields CDR1 WNHNN and CDR2 SYGVQD (reference sequence). Germline trimming cut 2 bases from V and 4 bases from J; bases unmatched to any gene: 4. The length of the CDR3 is 15 residues. This chain links TRBV10-1 with TRBJ1-5, with 8 bases fitting TRBD1. The clonotype comes from a young woman with acute or convalescent COVID-19. Sequencing input: peripheral blood. The CDR3 loop reads CASSEGTGSNQPQHF. As DNA, the CDR3 is TGCGCCAGCAGTGAGGGGACAGGATCAAATCAGCCCCAGCATTTT.